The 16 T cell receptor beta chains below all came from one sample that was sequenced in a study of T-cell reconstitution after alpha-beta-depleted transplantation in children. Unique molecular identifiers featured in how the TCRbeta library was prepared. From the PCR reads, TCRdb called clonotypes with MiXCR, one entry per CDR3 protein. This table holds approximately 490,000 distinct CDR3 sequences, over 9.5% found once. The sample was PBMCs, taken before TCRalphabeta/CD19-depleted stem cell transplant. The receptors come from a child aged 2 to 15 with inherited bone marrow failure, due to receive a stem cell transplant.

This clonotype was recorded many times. CDR3 bases: TGCAGTGCTAGTGAATTATCTAGCACAGATACGCAGTATTTT. This sequence encodes CSASELSSTDTQYF. This rearrangement joins TRBV20-1 to TRBJ2-3; no definite D call. Germline CDR1 reads DFQATT; CDR2 reads SNEGSKA (reference sequence). Trimming removed 3 bases at V and 0 bases at J, with 10 bases between. The CDR3 contains 14 residues.

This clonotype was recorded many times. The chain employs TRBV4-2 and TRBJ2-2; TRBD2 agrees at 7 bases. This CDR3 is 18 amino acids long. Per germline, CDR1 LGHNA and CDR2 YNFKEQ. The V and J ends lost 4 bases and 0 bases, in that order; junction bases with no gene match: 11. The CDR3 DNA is TGTGCCAGCAGCCCAGGGACTATAGCGGTCGCGAACACCGGGGAGCTGTTTTTT. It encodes CASSPGTIAVANTGELFF.

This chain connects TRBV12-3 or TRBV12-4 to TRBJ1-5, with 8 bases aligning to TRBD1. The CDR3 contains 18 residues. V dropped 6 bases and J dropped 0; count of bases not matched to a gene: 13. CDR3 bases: TGTGCCAGCAGACGGAATACAGGGGGATCTTATAGCAATCAGCCCCAGCATTTT. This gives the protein CASRRNTGGSYSNQPQHF.

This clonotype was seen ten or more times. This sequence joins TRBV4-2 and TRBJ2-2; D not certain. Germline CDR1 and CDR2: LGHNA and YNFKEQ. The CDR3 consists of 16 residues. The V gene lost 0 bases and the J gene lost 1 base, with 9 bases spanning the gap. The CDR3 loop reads CASSQDSLLNTGELFF. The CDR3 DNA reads TGTGCCAGCAGCCAAGATAGCCTTTTGAACACCGGGGAGCTGTTTTTT.

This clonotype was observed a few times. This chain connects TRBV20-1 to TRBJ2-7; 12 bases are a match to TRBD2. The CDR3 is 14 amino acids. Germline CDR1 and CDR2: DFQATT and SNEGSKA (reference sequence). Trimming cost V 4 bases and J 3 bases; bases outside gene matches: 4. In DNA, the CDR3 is TGCAGTGCTATCCGACTAGCGGGAGACTACGAGCAGTACTTC. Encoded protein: CSAIRLAGDYEQYF.

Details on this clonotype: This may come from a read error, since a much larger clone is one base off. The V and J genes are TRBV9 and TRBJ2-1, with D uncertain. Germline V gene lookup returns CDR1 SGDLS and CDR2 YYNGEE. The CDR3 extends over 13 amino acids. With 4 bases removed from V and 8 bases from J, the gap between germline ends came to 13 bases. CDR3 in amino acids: CASSPRGYYEQFF. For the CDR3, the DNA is TGTGCCAGCAGCCCCCGTGGGTACTATGAGCAGTTCTTC.

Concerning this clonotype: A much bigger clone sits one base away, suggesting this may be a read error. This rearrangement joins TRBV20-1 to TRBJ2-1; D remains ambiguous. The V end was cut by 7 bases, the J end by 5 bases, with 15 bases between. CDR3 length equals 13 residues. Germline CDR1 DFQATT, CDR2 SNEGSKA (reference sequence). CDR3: CSVSPFNHNEQFF. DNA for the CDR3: TGCAGTGTTAGCCCCTTTAATCACAATGAGCAGTTCTTC.

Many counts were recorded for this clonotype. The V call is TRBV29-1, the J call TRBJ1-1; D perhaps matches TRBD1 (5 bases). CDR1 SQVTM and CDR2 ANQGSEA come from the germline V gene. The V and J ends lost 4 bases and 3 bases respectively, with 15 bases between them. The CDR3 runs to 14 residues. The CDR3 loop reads CSVVRGTRYTEAFF. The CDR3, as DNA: TGCAGCGTTGTTCGGGGGACGAGGTACACTGAAGCTTTCTTT. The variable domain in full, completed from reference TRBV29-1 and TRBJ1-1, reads SAVISQKPSRDICQRGTSLTIQCQVDSQVTMMFWYRQQPGQSLTLIATANQGSEATYESGFVIDKFPISRPNLTFSTLTVSNMSPEDSSIYLCSVVRGTRYTEAFFGQGTRLTVV.

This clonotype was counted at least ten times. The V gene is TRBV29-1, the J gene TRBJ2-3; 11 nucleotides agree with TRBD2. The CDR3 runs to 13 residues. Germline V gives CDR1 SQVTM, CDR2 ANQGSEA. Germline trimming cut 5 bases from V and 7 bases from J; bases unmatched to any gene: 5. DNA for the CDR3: TGCAGCGTTTACCTAGCGGGAGGATATACGCAGTATTTT. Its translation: CSVYLAGGYTQYF.

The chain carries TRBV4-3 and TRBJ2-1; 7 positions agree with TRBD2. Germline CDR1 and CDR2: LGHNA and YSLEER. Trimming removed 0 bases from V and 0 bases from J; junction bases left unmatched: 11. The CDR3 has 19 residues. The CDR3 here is CASSQDLGRAGLSYNEQFF. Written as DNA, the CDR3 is TGCGCCAGCAGCCAAGATTTGGGAAGAGCGGGGCTCTCCTACAATGAGCAGTTCTTC.

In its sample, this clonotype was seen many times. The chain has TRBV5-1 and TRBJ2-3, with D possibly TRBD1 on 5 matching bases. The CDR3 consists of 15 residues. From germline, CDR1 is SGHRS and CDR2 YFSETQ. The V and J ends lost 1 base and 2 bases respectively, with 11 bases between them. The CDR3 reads CASSLPRQNTDTQYF. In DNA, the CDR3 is TGCGCCAGCAGCTTGCCGAGACAGAACACAGATACGCAGTATTTT.

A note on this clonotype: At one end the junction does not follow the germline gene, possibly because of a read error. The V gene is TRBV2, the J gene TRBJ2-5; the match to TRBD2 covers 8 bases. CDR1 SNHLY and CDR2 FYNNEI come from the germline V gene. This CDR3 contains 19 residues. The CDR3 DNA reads TGTGCCTGCAGCCGAAGACTAGCGTTCGGAGATAGGCGGCAAGAGACCCAGTACTTC. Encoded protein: CACSRRLAFGDRRQETQYF.

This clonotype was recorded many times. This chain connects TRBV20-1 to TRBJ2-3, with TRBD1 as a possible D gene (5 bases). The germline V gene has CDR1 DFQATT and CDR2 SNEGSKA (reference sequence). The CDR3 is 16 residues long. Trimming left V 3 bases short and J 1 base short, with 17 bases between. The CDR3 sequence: CSARGLTMARTDTQYF. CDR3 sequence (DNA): TGCAGTGCTAGGGGGCTAACCATGGCCCGCACAGATACGCAGTATTTT.

The CDR3 loop reads CAWSVLAATGELFF. In DNA, the CDR3 is TGTGCCTGGAGTGTACTGGCTGCTACCGGGGAGCTGTTTTTT. This chain uses TRBV30 with TRBJ2-2, with D hard to call. The CDR3 is 14 residues long. Germline V gene sequence: CDR1 GTSNPN, CDR2 SVGIG (reference sequence). V shed 0 bases and J shed 5 bases, with 10 bases lying between them.

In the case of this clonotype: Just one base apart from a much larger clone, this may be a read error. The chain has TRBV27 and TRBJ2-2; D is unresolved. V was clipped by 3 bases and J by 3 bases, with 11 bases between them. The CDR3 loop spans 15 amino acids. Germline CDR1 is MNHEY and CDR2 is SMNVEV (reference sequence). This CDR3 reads CASSLLGSDTGELFF. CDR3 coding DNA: TGTGCCAGCAGTTTGCTGGGATCGGACACCGGGGAGCTGTTTTTT.

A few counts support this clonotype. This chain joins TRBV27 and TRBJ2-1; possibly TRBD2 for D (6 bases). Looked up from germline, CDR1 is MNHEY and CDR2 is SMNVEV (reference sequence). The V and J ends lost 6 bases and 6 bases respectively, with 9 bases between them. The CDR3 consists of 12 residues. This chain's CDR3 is CASREEGNEQFF. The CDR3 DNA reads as TGTGCCAGCAGAGAGGAGGGCAATGAGCAGTTCTTC.